The sample holds a few counts of the clone carrying this TCR beta chain. The V gene's germline CDR1 is SEHNR and CDR2 FQNEAQ (reference sequence). The length of the CDR3 is 16 residues. The V and J ends lost 1 base and 5 bases respectively, with 14 bases between them. This entry comes from a study of identical twins. TCRdb used MiXCR to reprocess the 5' RACE reads, holding one entry per CDR3 protein. Altogether about 900,000 distinct CDR3 sequences are present, about 12% being singletons, with the ten largest covering 1.5% to 2%. These data were also filed under a second study, of yellow fever vaccine responses in identical twins.

What was sequenced was PBMCs. The J gene is TRBJ1-4, the V gene TRBV7-9; D remains ambiguous. The clonotype was recovered from a woman aged 18-29 years in good health. CDR3: CASSLEFGRINEKLFF. The CDR3 DNA reads TGTGCCAGCAGCTTAGAGTTTGGCAGGATCAATGAAAAACTGTTTTTT.